Following are 8 T cell receptor beta chains from one sample sequenced in a study of shared clonotypes between healthy human individuals. Sequenced by immunoSEQ multiplex PCR; TCRdb stores in-frame clones only, minus some. Of hundreds of thousands of clones listed, roughly 79% were seen once; the top ten hold 12%. Sequencing was performed on PBMCs. The source is a woman aged 40 to 50 in good health. Some clones in this sample may be carry-over from other donors' samples.

This chain links TRBV9 with TRBJ2-7, with unresolved D. From germline, CDR1 is SGDLS and CDR2 YYNGEE. Trimming stripped 0 bases from V and 3 bases from J, with 7 bases between. The CDR3 spans 13 residues. DNA of the CDR3: TGTGCCAGCAGCGTAGCTACAGACTACGAGCAGTACTTC. Protein product: CASSVATDYEQYF.

The rearrangement links TRBV5-4 to TRBJ2-3, with 10 nucleotides matching TRBD2. This CDR3 region has 17 residues. Germline V lookup: CDR1 SGHNT, CDR2 YYREEE (reference sequence). V shed 0 bases, J shed 3 bases, and the junction held 7 bases outside the gene matches. CDR3 in amino acids: CASSLALSSGSTDTQYF. CDR3 DNA sequence: TGTGCCAGCAGCTTGGCCCTGTCTAGCGGGAGTACAGATACGCAGTATTTT.

There are a few counts of this clone. The chain carries TRBV21-1 and TRBJ1-4; the DNA was not compared with TRBD1, the D call given in the table. TRBV21-1 is a known pseudogene. This CDR3 region has 16 residues. CDR3 coding DNA: TGTGCCAGCAGCAAAGGATTAGCAGGGCCTAATGAAAAACTGTTTTTT. It yields the protein CASSKGLAGPNEKLFF.

A few counts support this clone. The genes are TRBV9 and TRBJ2-1; D might be TRBD2 (6 bases). The CDR3 covers 16 residues. Trimming left V 3 bases short and J 1 base short, with 14 bases between. Germline CDR1 is SGDLS and CDR2 is YYNGEE. This chain's CDR3 is CASSARSGGSYNEQFF. CDR3 nucleotide sequence: TGTGCCAGCAGCGCAAGGAGCGGAGGGTCCTACAATGAGCAGTTCTTC.

V is TRBV9 and J is TRBJ1-2, with TRBD1 matching 8 bases. CDR3 length: 12 amino acids. The J segment lost 8 bases and the V segment lost 4 bases, leaving 4 bases of the junction unmatched. Germline CDR1 and CDR2: SGDLS and YYNGEE. The CDR3 spells CASSPRDRGYTF. CDR3 coding DNA: TGTGCCAGCAGCCCTCGGGACAGGGGCTACACCTTC.

This clone was counted once. The sample has other DNA sequences that encode this CDR3 too. The V gene is TRBV4-3, the J gene TRBJ2-3; no reliable D call. The CDR3 extends over 13 amino acids. Germline V gives CDR1 LGHNA, CDR2 YSLEER. The V and J ends lost 0 bases and 6 bases respectively, with 7 bases between them. In DNA, the CDR3 is TGCGCCAGCAGCCAAGACCTAGGGGATACGCAGTATTTT. It is translated as CASSQDLGDTQYF.

DNA of the CDR3: TGTGCCAGCAGTACGGGACAGGGGACGACACGGCAGTACTTC. This gives the protein CASSTGQGTTRQYF. V is TRBV28 and J is TRBJ2-7; 10 nucleotides align to TRBD1. The CDR3 contains 14 residues. V trimming: 5 bases; J trimming: 9 bases; junction bases outside the gene matches: 10. Germline CDR1 reads MDHEN; CDR2 reads SYDVKM. Using reference TRBV28 and TRBJ2-7 for the parts outside the CDR3, the full variable domain is DVKVTQSSRYLVKRTGEKVFLECVQDMDHENMFWYRQDPGLGLRLIYFSYDVKMKEKGDIPEGYSVSREKKERFSLILESASTNQTSMYLCASSTGQGTTRQYFGPGTRLTVT.

The chain couples TRBV11-2 to TRBJ2-1; TRBD2 aligns across 11 bases. The CDR3 loop spans 14 amino acids. Trimming removed 5 bases from V and 7 bases from J; junction bases left unmatched: 4. The V gene's germline CDR1 is SGHAT and CDR2 FQNNGV. The CDR3 loop is CASSLTSGRNEQFF. CDR3 sequence (DNA): TGTGCCAGCAGCCTTACTAGCGGGAGAAATGAGCAGTTCTTC.